Listed here are 26 T cell receptor beta chains from one sample, sequenced in a study of technical replicates of blood from a handful of donors. Sequenced by immunoSEQ multiplex PCR; TCRdb stores in-frame clones only, minus some. The repertoire consists of about 100,000 clones, with 85% to 95% occurring once and the leading ten covering almost 0.35%. Sequenced material: T cells isolated from PBMCs. The receptors originated from a human donor in good health.

The chain links TRBV30 to TRBJ2-3, with 7 bases identical to TRBD2. The CDR3 consists of 17 residues. Germline V gives CDR1 GTSNPN, CDR2 SVGIG (reference sequence). V was clipped by 1 base and J by 0 bases; unmatched bases: 10. For the CDR3, the DNA is TGTGCCTGGAGTGACTCCTTTTATAGCGGGAGCACAGATACGCAGTATTTT. It is translated as CAWSDSFYSGSTDTQYF.

The V gene is TRBV27, the J gene TRBJ2-2, with TRBD1 matching over 7 bases. Germline V gene data show CDR1 as MNHEY and CDR2 as SMNVEV (reference sequence). The V segment lost 7 bases and the J segment 1 base; nucleotides outside the gene matches: 9. The CDR3 has 16 residues. DNA for the CDR3: TGTGCCAGCAATTACAGGGGAGAGGGGAACACCGGGGAGCTGTTTTTT. Protein: CASNYRGEGNTGELFF.

The chain employs TRBV27 and TRBJ1-5; maybe TRBD1 (5 bases). CDR3 size: 18 residues. CDR1 and CDR2 (germline): MNHEY, SMNVEV (reference sequence). The V end was cut by 2 bases, the J end by 2 bases, with 19 bases between. CDR3 nucleotide sequence: TGTGCCAGCAGTTTACGCGGCAGGGACTATCGGGGCAATCAGCCCCAGCATTTT. This encodes CASSLRGRDYRGNQPQHF.

This chain links TRBV21-1 with TRBJ2-1; the DNA was not compared with TRBD2, the D call given in the table. TRBV21-1 is classified as a pseudogene. The CDR3 spans 15 residues. For the CDR3, the DNA is TGTGCCAGCAGCAGACCGGGACTCGGCGTCAATGAGCAGTTCTTC. Translation gives CASSRPGLGVNEQFF.

This chain connects TRBV11-2 to TRBJ2-7; D is possibly TRBD2 (5 bases). Trimming pared 1 base from V and 5 bases from J, leaving 9 bases between. This CDR3 spans 13 amino acids. Germline lookup yields CDR1 SGHAT and CDR2 FQNNGV. In DNA, the CDR3 is TGTGCCAGCAGCTTAGGTAGAGGGCACGAGCAGTACTTC. Residues: CASSLGRGHEQYF.

The gene calls are TRBV5-5 and TRBJ2-2; D uncertain. Germline CDR1 SGHKS, CDR2 YYEKEE (reference sequence). The CDR3 spans 12 residues. V lost 2 bases to trimming and J lost 7 bases, with 6 bases between them. CDR3 DNA sequence: TGTGCCAGCAGCTTATCTGTCGGGGAGCTGTTTTTT. Translation gives CASSLSVGELFF.

The CDR3 bases are TGTGCCAGCAGCCAGGGGGCGCGATACACTGAAGCTTTCTTT. As protein: CASSQGARYTEAFF. The chain is built from TRBV5-6 and TRBJ1-1; 8 positions agree with TRBD1. V was clipped by 4 bases and J by 3 bases; unmatched bases: 5. The CDR3 loop spans 14 amino acids. In germline, CDR1 is SGHDT, CDR2 YYEEEE.

The gene calls are TRBV5-4 and TRBJ2-1, with 8 bases aligning to TRBD1. Trimming cost V 2 bases and J 3 bases; bases outside gene matches: 4. This CDR3 is built from 15 residues. CDR1 is SGHNT, CDR2 YYREEE, per germline (reference sequence). The CDR3 DNA is TGTGCCAGCAGCTTCCCCGGACAGGGCTACAATGAGCAGTTCTTC. Amino acid sequence: CASSFPGQGYNEQFF. The full variable domain, in which reference TRBV5-4 and TRBJ2-1 provide the parts outside the CDR3, is ETGVTQSPTHLIKTRGQQVTLRCSSQSGHNTVSWYQQALGQGPQFIFQYYREEENGRGNFPPRFSGLQFPNYSSELNVNALELDDSALYLCASSFPGQGYNEQFFGPGTRLTVL.

The CDR3 sequence is CASGEPNQPQHF. The CDR3 DNA is TGTGCCAGCGGGGAGCCCAATCAGCCCCAGCATTTT. The chain is built from TRBV6-5 and TRBJ1-5; D call uncertain. This CDR3 spans 12 amino acids. V was clipped by 8 bases and J by 3 bases, with 8 bases between them. Germline-derived CDR1 and CDR2 are MNHEY and SVGAGI.

The chain has TRBV5-1 and TRBJ2-1; 10 bases agree with TRBD1. CDR1 and CDR2 from the germline V gene are SGHRS and YFSETQ. V shed 0 bases, J shed 8 bases, and the junction held 5 bases outside the gene matches. The CDR3 is 15 amino acids. The CDR3 DNA sequence: TGCGCCAGCAGCTTGGCATTGGACAGGGGGGATGAGCAGTTCTTC. Amino acid sequence: CASSLALDRGDEQFF.

The chain employs TRBV7-9 and TRBJ1-5; TRBD1 matches at 11 bases. The CDR3 has 15 amino acids. After removal of 5 bases from V and 5 bases from J, the junction contained 5 bases not matched to a gene. Germline V lookup: CDR1 SEHNR, CDR2 FQNEAQ (reference sequence). CDR3 sequence (DNA): TGTGCCAGCAGCACCGGACAGGGGGCTGATCAGCCCCAGCATTTT. This codes for CASSTGQGADQPQHF.

The V gene is TRBV9, the J gene TRBJ2-7; D possibly corresponds to TRBD2 (7 bases). The CDR3 covers 14 residues. CDR1 is SGDLS, CDR2 YYNGEE, per germline. V lost 1 base and J 4 bases, leaving 12 bases between the germline ends. CDR3 sequence: CASSVSGGLYEQYF. In DNA, the CDR3 is TGTGCCAGCAGCGTATCGGGGGGCTTATACGAGCAGTACTTC.

This rearrangement joins TRBV11-1 to TRBJ2-5; 9 nucleotides line up with TRBD2. The trim removed 1 base at V and 2 bases at J, leaving 5 bases unmatched. CDR1 SGHAT and CDR2 FQDESV come from the germline V gene (reference sequence). This CDR3 has 16 amino acids. The CDR3 DNA follows: TGTGCCAGCAGCTTAGAGGCCCTAGCGGGGCAAGAGACCCAGTACTTC. Its protein product is CASSLEALAGQETQYF.

The chain's CDR3 is CASSPGATDFLEQYF. The CDR3 DNA reads TGTGCCAGCTCACCTGGGGCGACAGATTTCCTCGAGCAGTACTTC. V usage is TRBV18 and J usage is TRBJ2-7; tentatively, D is TRBD1 (5 bases). The CDR3 extends over 15 amino acids. Trimming removed 3 bases from V and 6 bases from J, with 18 bases in between. The germline V gene has CDR1 KGHSH and CDR2 LQKENI.

V gene TRBV10-3 combines with J gene TRBJ1-2; the D is unclear. CDR1 ENHRY and CDR2 SYGVKD come from the germline V gene. V dropped 7 bases and J dropped 6 bases, with 6 bases sitting between them. This CDR3 is 10 amino acids long. For the CDR3, the DNA is TGTGCCATCAAAAGAGATGGCTACACCTTC. Translated, it gives CAIKRDGYTF.

The chain employs TRBV30 and TRBJ2-1, with TRBD1 as a possible D gene (6 bases). Germline CDR1 GTSNPN, CDR2 SVGIG (reference sequence). This CDR3 region has 13 residues. V was pared by 3 bases and J by 3 bases, with 9 bases between. CDR3 in amino acids: CAWSQGIYNEQFF. In nucleotides, the CDR3 is TGTGCCTGGAGCCAGGGGATCTACAATGAGCAGTTCTTC.

The V and J genes are TRBV7-2 and TRBJ1-2; the D gene is possibly TRBD1 (5 bases). Trimming took off 6 bases at V and 8 bases at J, with 10 bases between the two ends. Germline V gives CDR1 SGHTA, CDR2 FQGNSA. This CDR3 is built from 11 residues. CDR3 amino acids: CASSTGGGYTF. The CDR3 DNA reads as TGTGCCAGCAGTACGGGGGGAGGCTACACCTTC.

V and J are TRBV9 and TRBJ1-2, with D maybe TRBD1 (6 bases). The CDR3 loop spans 12 amino acids. Trimming took 4 bases from V and 7 from J, leaving 11 bases between them. CDR1 and CDR2 from the germline V gene are SGDLS and YYNGEE. Written as DNA, the CDR3 is TGTGCCAGCAGCACCTACAGGGCTGGCTACACCTTC. Its translation: CASSTYRAGYTF. The full variable domain, in which reference TRBV9 and TRBJ1-2 provide the parts outside the CDR3, is DSGVTQTPKHLITATGQRVTLRCSPRSGDLSVYWYQQSLDQGLQFLIQYYNGEERAKGNILERFSAQQFPDLHSELNLSSLELGDSALYFCASSTYRAGYTFGSGTRLTVV.

This sequence joins TRBV9 and TRBJ1-1, with 7 bases fitting TRBD1. The length of the CDR3 is 15 residues. Germline V gene lookup returns CDR1 SGDLS and CDR2 YYNGEE. The trim removed 0 bases at V and 2 bases at J, leaving 4 bases unmatched. CDR3 protein: CASSVGHRGNTEAFF. CDR3 nucleotides: TGTGCCAGCAGCGTAGGTCACAGGGGCAACACTGAAGCTTTCTTT.

This chain joins TRBV18 and TRBJ2-1, with 7 positions matching TRBD1. CDR3 size: 18 residues. Germline CDR1 KGHSH, CDR2 LQKENI. J lost 5 bases, V lost 4 bases, and 17 bases had no gene match. CDR3: CASSQLGDRAEKHNEQFF. CDR3 nucleotides: TGTGCCAGCTCACAGTTGGGAGACAGGGCCGAAAAACACAATGAGCAGTTCTTC.

Worth noting for this clone: The junction and the germline gene differ at one end; a read error may be behind it. V and J are TRBV7-7 and TRBJ2-2; maybe TRBD2 (5 bases). Germline V gene data show CDR1 as SSHAT and CDR2 as FNYEAQ (reference sequence). This CDR3 contains 12 residues. The CDR3 DNA follows: TGTGCTAGCAGCCGAGGGACCGGGGAGCTGTTTTTT. This translates into CASSRGTGELFF.

This chain links TRBV21-1 with TRBJ2-7; TRBD2 reflects the table's D call only, with no check against the DNA. TRBV21-1 is noted as a pseudogene. The length of the CDR3 is 10 residues. CDR3 region: CASSTYEQYF. CDR3 nucleotides: TGTGCCAGCAGCACTTACGAGCAGTACTTC.

DNA for the CDR3: TGCGCCAGCAGCCCACAACAGGGGTGGAACACTGAAGCTTTCTTT. Encoded protein: CASSPQQGWNTEAFF. The rearrangement uses TRBV4-1 and TRBJ1-1; TRBD1 aligns across 7 bases. The germline gives CDR1 MGHRA, CDR2 YSYEKL. The CDR3 totals 15 residues. With 4 bases clipped from V and 1 base from J, the junction kept 6 bases outside the gene matches.

This clone came up a few times. The chain employs TRBV15 and TRBJ1-1, with TRBD1 identical over 11 bases. J lost 4 bases, V lost 9 bases, and 4 bases had no gene match. The CDR3 spans 13 residues. Germline CDR1 reads LNHNV; CDR2 reads YYDKDF (reference sequence). The CDR3 coding sequence is TGTGCCACTTGGGACAGGGGGTTCACTGAAGCTTTCTTT. Its translation is CATWDRGFTEAFF.

This sequence joins TRBV11-3 and TRBJ2-4; TRBD1 matches at 10 bases. V was pared by 5 bases and J by 0 bases, with 13 bases of the junction left unmatched. The CDR3 is 19 amino acids. Germline V gene sequence: CDR1 SGHNT, CDR2 YENEEA. This CDR3 is CASSIRDRGNIIAKNIQYF. CDR3 DNA: TGTGCCAGCAGCATCCGGGACAGGGGCAATATTATAGCCAAAAACATTCAGTACTTC.

As to this clone: At one of its ends the junction is not consistent with the germline gene, which may arise from a read error. The V gene is TRBV5-4, the J gene TRBJ2-1, with 10 bases fitting TRBD2. Germline V gene lookup returns CDR1 SGHNT and CDR2 YYREEE (reference sequence). This CDR3 is 14 amino acids long. In nucleotides, the CDR3 is TGTGCCAGCAGCTTGGATCCAGCGGGAGGGCTCTTCCTCTTC. It is translated as CASSLDPAGGLFLF.